This T cell receptor (beta chain) was observed in a study of blood T cell repertoires in COVID-19. Study information: Whether acute or convalescent, the COVID-19 samples came from the United States, Italy and Spain. From T cells, B-cell-depleted T cells, or PBMCs came the material, which was cDNA or gDNA.

Original processing notes: Estimation of nucleated cell counts was performed using reference gene primer amplification. The table came from immunoSEQ multiplex PCR; TCRdb's copy has only in-frame clones and leaves some out. The V and J calls and clone size are taken from that table; D and trimming were inferred from the DNA. The sample has hundreds of thousands of clones; 85% to 90% are singletons. The CDR3 extends over 15 amino acids. The germline V gene encodes CDR1 GTSNPN and CDR2 SVGIG (reference sequence). V was pared by 0 bases and J by 6 bases, with 6 bases of the junction left unmatched. This clone was seen once.

The chain recombines TRBV30 with TRBJ2-3, with TRBD1 identical over 10 bases. Sequences were obtained from PBMCs or T cells enriched from blood (not recorded which). This TCR was sampled from a woman between 45 and 60 years old who had recovered from COVID-19. The CDR3 here is CAWSVRTGGFDTQYF. The DNA for the CDR3 is TGTGCCTGGAGTGTACGGACAGGGGGATTCGATACGCAGTATTTT. The variable domain in full, with the rest retrieved from reference TRBV30 and TRBJ2-3, is SQTIHQWPATLVQPVGSPLSLECTVEGTSNPNLYWYRQAAGRGLQLLFYSVGIGQISSEVPQNLSASRPQDRQFILSSKKLLLSDSGFYLCAWSVRTGGFDTQYFGPGTRLTVL.